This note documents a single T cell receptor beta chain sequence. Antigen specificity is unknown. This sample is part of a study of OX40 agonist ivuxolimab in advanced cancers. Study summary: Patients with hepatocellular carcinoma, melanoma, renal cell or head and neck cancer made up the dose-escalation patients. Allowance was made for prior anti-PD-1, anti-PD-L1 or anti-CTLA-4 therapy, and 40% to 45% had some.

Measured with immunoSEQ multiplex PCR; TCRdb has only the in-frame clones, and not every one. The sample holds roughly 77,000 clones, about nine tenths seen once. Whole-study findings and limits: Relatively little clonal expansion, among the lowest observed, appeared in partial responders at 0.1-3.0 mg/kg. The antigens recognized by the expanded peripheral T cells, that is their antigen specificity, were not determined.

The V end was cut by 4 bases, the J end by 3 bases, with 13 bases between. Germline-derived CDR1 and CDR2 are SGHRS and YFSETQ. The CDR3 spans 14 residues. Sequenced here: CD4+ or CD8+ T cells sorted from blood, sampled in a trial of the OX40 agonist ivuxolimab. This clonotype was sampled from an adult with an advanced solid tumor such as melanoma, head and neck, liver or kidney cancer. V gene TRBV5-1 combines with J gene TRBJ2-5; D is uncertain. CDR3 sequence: CASSPQAREETQYF. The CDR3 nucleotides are TGCGCCAGCAGCCCTCAAGCCCGGGAAGAGACCCAGTACTTC.